Listed here are 25 T cell receptor beta chains from one sample, sequenced in a study of cytomegalovirus exposure and HLA in healthy donors. With 60 Vbeta and 13 Jbeta primers, the PCR was carried out. Here immunoSEQ multiplex PCR was the method, and the copy in TCRdb shows in-frame clones only, minus some. The table lists a few hundred thousand clones, around 81% of them singletons. The sample consisted of PBMCs. All receptors come from a woman aged 55-69 years in good health and CMV-seropositive.

The chain combines TRBV5-7 with TRBJ1-4; TRBD1 matches 7 bases. TRBV5-7 is treated as an ORF (open reading frame) with a function not yet certain. The CDR3 sequence is 17 residues long. V gave up 4 bases and J gave up 0 bases; unmatched junction bases: 9. The CDR3 loop reads CASSIRTGRPTNEKLFF. The CDR3 DNA reads as TGTGCCAGCAGCATCCGGACAGGACGTCCAACTAATGAAAAACTGTTTTTT.

V gene TRBV10-1 combines with J gene TRBJ1-1; TRBD1 matches at 9 bases. This CDR3 has 12 residues. CDR1 and CDR2 from the germline V gene are WNHNN and SYGVQD (reference sequence). The J segment lost 10 bases and the V segment lost 4 bases, leaving 4 bases of the junction unmatched. CDR3 sequence: CASSVGTGIAFF. In nucleotides, the CDR3 is TGCGCCAGCAGTGTCGGGACAGGGATAGCTTTCTTT.

The gene calls are TRBV19 and TRBJ2-3; D gene uncertain. The CDR3 consists of 12 residues. Germline V gives CDR1 LNHDA, CDR2 SQIVND (reference sequence). V lost 5 bases and J 3 bases, leaving 6 bases between the germline ends. CDR3 sequence: CASSFLTDTQYF. CDR3 coding DNA: TGTGCCAGTAGTTTCCTGACAGATACGCAGTATTTT. The entire variable domain, with the rest obtained from reference TRBV19 and TRBJ2-3, is as follows: DGGITQSPKYLFRKEGQNVTLSCEQNLNHDAMYWYRQDPGQGLRLIYYSQIVNDFQKGDIAEGYSVSREKKESFPLTVTSAQKNPTAFYLCASSFLTDTQYFGPGTRLTVL.

This chain joins TRBV6-1 and TRBJ2-7; possible D gene TRBD2, 5 bases. CDR3 length equals 14 residues. V was clipped by 6 bases and J by 0 bases, with 12 bases between them. CDR1 is MNHNS and CDR2 is SASEGT in the germline V gene. CDR3 nucleotides: TGTGCCAGCAGCCAAGGCCGGGGCTCCTACGAGCAGTACTTC. Translation: CASSQGRGSYEQYF.

This clone came up a few times. V gene TRBV28 combines with J gene TRBJ2-5, with D possibly being TRBD1 (5 bases). The V end lost 3 bases, the J end lost 3 bases, and 11 bases lay between the germline ends. The V gene's germline CDR1 is MDHEN and CDR2 SYDVKM. CDR3 length: 14 residues. The CDR3 spells CASSLWAGKETQYF. The CDR3 DNA reads as TGTGCCAGCAGTTTGTGGGCAGGGAAAGAGACCCAGTACTTC.

V usage is TRBV27 and J usage is TRBJ2-5, with no clear D. Germline V gene data show CDR1 as MNHEY and CDR2 as SMNVEV (reference sequence). The CDR3 loop spans 14 amino acids. Trimming removed 3 bases from V and 4 bases from J, with 12 bases in between. CDR3 nucleotide sequence: TGTGCCAGCAGTTTGTTATGGCGGCCAGAGACCCAGTACTTC. It codes for CASSLLWRPETQYF.

There are a few counts of this clone. J is TRBJ1-1 and V is TRBV7-8; possible D gene TRBD1, 6 bases. CDR3 size: 14 residues. V lost 5 bases and J 2 bases, leaving 12 bases between the germline ends. Germline V gene lookup returns CDR1 SGHVS and CDR2 FQNEAQ. The CDR3 spells CASSLLQGNTEAFF. CDR3 sequence (DNA): TGTGCCAGCAGCCTGCTACAGGGTAACACTGAAGCTTTCTTT.

The V gene is TRBV19, the J gene TRBJ2-4; D perhaps matches TRBD1 (6 bases). Per the germline V gene, CDR1 is LNHDA and CDR2 is SQIVND (reference sequence). The CDR3 has 16 amino acids. Trimming shortened V by 5 bases and J by 2 bases, and 16 bases separated the two germline ends. The CDR3 spells CASSPRQDWTKNIQYF. The CDR3 DNA reads TGTGCCAGTAGTCCTCGACAGGATTGGACCAAAAACATTCAGTACTTC. Based on the CDR3 plus reference TRBV19 and TRBJ2-4, the full variable domain is DGGITQSPKYLFRKEGQNVTLSCEQNLNHDAMYWYRQDPGQGLRLIYYSQIVNDFQKGDIAEGYSVSREKKESFPLTVTSAQKNPTAFYLCASSPRQDWTKNIQYFGAGTRLSVL.

V and J are TRBV6-6 and TRBJ1-5; D is undetermined. Germline V CDR1 and CDR2: MNHNY, SVGAGI (reference sequence). V was cut by 2 bases and J by 1 base, with 9 bases left in between. The length of the CDR3 is 15 residues. Here the CDR3 DNA reads TGTGCCAGCAGTTACACGGAGTCCAGCAATCAGCCCCAGCATTTT. The encoded protein is CASSYTESSNQPQHF.

The chain carries TRBV18 and TRBJ2-3, with 8 bases matching TRBD2. Unmatched junction bases numbered 14, after V lost 3 bases and J lost 6 bases. This CDR3 has 17 residues. The germline V gene encodes CDR1 KGHSH and CDR2 LQKENI. This chain's CDR3 is CASSPPGLGSRYDTQYF. For the CDR3, the DNA is TGTGCCAGCTCACCTCCGGGACTAGGAAGTCGTTATGATACGCAGTATTTT.

This clone was found once. The chain's CDR3 is CASSFTPGTVYEQYF. DNA for the CDR3: TGCGCCAGCAGCTTTACCCCCGGGACAGTTTACGAGCAGTACTTC. The chain links TRBV5-1 to TRBJ2-7; 7 bases are shared with TRBD1. Germline CDR1 is SGHRS and CDR2 is YFSETQ. The CDR3 has 15 amino acids. The V gene end was trimmed by 2 bases and the J gene end by 4 bases; junction bases not matched to a gene: 9.

The chain employs TRBV28 and TRBJ2-7, with 8 bases identical to TRBD2. CDR3 size: 14 residues. V dropped 2 bases and J dropped 4; count of bases not matched to a gene: 4. Germline V gives CDR1 MDHEN, CDR2 SYDVKM. CDR3 bases: TGTGCCAGCAGTTTAGGGACTAGGGGATACGAGCAGTACTTC. It translates to CASSLGTRGYEQYF.

The chain has TRBV2 and TRBJ1-5, with 10 bases fitting TRBD1. V shed 3 bases, J shed 4 bases, and the junction held 6 bases outside the gene matches. Germline lookup yields CDR1 SNHLY and CDR2 FYNNEI. CDR3 length: 16 amino acids. CDR3 nucleotide sequence: TGTGCCAGCAGTGATCCCGGGACAGGGGCTAATCAGCCCCAGCATTTT. Translation gives CASSDPGTGANQPQHF.

The genes are TRBV11-3 and TRBJ2-1, with 8 bases lining up with TRBD2. Germline-derived CDR1 and CDR2 are SGHNT and YENEEA. Unmatched junction bases numbered 8, after V lost 1 base and J lost 9 bases. The CDR3 length is 15 residues. The CDR3 nucleotides read TGTGCCAGCAGCTTAGTAGGTGGGGCGGGGGGTGAGCAGTTCTTC. Translation: CASSLVGGAGGEQFF.

The chain couples TRBV9 to TRBJ2-3, with D perhaps matching TRBD1 (5 bases). Trimming cost V 2 bases and J 6 bases, with 13 bases left between them. The germline gives CDR1 SGDLS, CDR2 YYNGEE. CDR3 size: 14 residues. CDR3 region: CASSVDSLGDTQYF. The CDR3 DNA reads as TGTGCCAGCAGCGTCGACAGTCTGGGGGATACGCAGTATTTT.

The V call is TRBV7-9, the J call TRBJ2-5, with D possibly being TRBD2 (6 bases). V was clipped by 7 bases and J by 3 bases, with 21 bases between them. Germline assignment: CDR1 SEHNR and CDR2 FQNEAQ (reference sequence). This CDR3 comprises 16 residues. This CDR3 is CASTLPAGFSKETQYF. The CDR3 nucleotides read TGTGCCAGCACCCTTCCGGCGGGATTTAGTAAAGAGACCCAGTACTTC.

This chain connects TRBV21-1 to TRBJ2-3; TRBD1, as called in the table, went unchecked against the DNA. TRBV21-1 is a pseudogene locus. CDR3 size: 16 residues. The chain's CDR3 is CASSRLRDRDTDTQYF. CDR3 sequence (DNA): TGTGCCAGCAGCCGACTCCGGGACAGGGACACAGATACGCAGTATTTT.

The V gene is TRBV25-1, the J gene TRBJ1-6, with 11 bases fitting TRBD1. Unmatched junction bases numbered 2, after V lost 4 bases and J lost 6 bases. The CDR3 covers 15 residues. Germline CDR1 is MGHDK and CDR2 is SYGVNS. The CDR3 protein is CASSGGQGGNSPLHF. The CDR3 DNA sequence: TGTGCCAGCAGTGGGGGACAGGGGGGTAATTCACCCCTCCACTTT.

This clone was seen only a few times. The J gene is TRBJ1-5, the V gene TRBV19; the D gene is possibly TRBD1 (5 bases). Germline V gene data show CDR1 as LNHDA and CDR2 as SQIVND (reference sequence). Trimming pared 7 bases from V and 7 bases from J, leaving 8 bases between. CDR3 size: 11 residues. The CDR3 loop is CASTGRQPQHF. The CDR3, as DNA: TGTGCCAGTACAGGGAGGCAGCCCCAGCATTTT.

The table lists this clone with a few counts. The J gene is TRBJ2-7, the V gene TRBV30; no clear D. Between the trimmed V and J ends, which lost 5 bases and 7 bases, there was a span of 12 bases. This CDR3 contains 11 residues. CDR1 and CDR2 from the germline V gene are GTSNPN and SVGIG (reference sequence). This chain's CDR3 is CAWLVSGEQYF. The CDR3 coding sequence is TGTGCCTGGTTAGTCTCCGGGGAGCAGTACTTC.

This chain joins TRBV28 and TRBJ1-1, with a tentative D call TRBD1 (5 bases). V lost 2 bases and J 2 bases, leaving 12 bases between the germline ends. Germline V CDR1 and CDR2: MDHEN, SYDVKM. This CDR3 spans 15 amino acids. In DNA form, the CDR3 reads TGTGCCAGCAGTTTACGGGGGTTCCAAAACACTGAAGCTTTCTTT. Translating it yields CASSLRGFQNTEAFF.

The chain carries TRBV5-4 and TRBJ2-7; TRBD2 aligns across 8 bases. Losses at the gene ends were 4 bases for V and 1 base for J; bases not matched to a gene: 4. The CDR3 has 14 amino acids. Germline values: CDR1 SGHNT, CDR2 YYREEE (reference sequence). The CDR3 spells CASSPGGQSYEQYF. CDR3 sequence (DNA): TGTGCCAGCAGCCCGGGGGGGCAGTCCTACGAGCAGTACTTC.

Only a few counts were recorded for this clone. The chain couples TRBV7-9 to TRBJ2-3; TRBD1 matches at 9 bases. Germline trimming cut 3 bases from V and 2 bases from J; bases unmatched to any gene: 3. The germline V gene has CDR1 SEHNR and CDR2 FQNEAQ (reference sequence). The CDR3 runs 15 residues. CDR3 amino acids: CASSFRQGDTDTQYF. For the CDR3, the DNA is TGTGCCAGCAGCTTCCGACAGGGGGACACAGATACGCAGTATTTT.

The J gene is TRBJ2-1, the V gene TRBV6-6; D unclear. Trimming left V 0 bases short and J 6 bases short, with 15 bases between. Germline CDR1 is MNHNY and CDR2 is SVGAGI (reference sequence). This CDR3 has 16 residues. The DNA of the CDR3 is TGTGCCAGCAGTTACTCGAGAACCACGGGTACCAATGAGCAGTTCTTC. Translated, it gives CASSYSRTTGTNEQFF.

The chain joins TRBV19 to TRBJ2-7, with 10 bases fitting TRBD2. The V segment lost 4 bases and the J segment 1 base; nucleotides outside the gene matches: 4. This CDR3 is built from 15 residues. Per the germline V gene, CDR1 is LNHDA and CDR2 is SQIVND (reference sequence). The CDR3 DNA is TGTGCCAGTAGTACTCAACTAGCGGGATCCTACGAGCAGTACTTC. This sequence encodes CASSTQLAGSYEQYF.